The 28 T cell receptor delta chains below all came from one sample that was sequenced in a study of gamma-delta chains in newborns, infants, children. TCRdb re-called the reads using CATT. Of 14,000 to 15,000 delta-chain clones in the sample, roughly 7% were seen once. Material for sequencing was blood. These TCRs come from a child who was a newborn, infant or young child, either healthy, febrile or measles-vaccinated (not recorded which).

The chain combines TRDV2 with TRDJ2; weak D call: TRDD3 (6 bases). CDR3 size: 17 residues. From germline, CDR1 is GEAIGNYY and CDR2 EKD. Trimming cost V 0 bases and J 0 bases, with 13 bases left between them. CDR3 nucleotide sequence: TGTGCCTGTGACACCGTTGGGGGCGACGCTTTGACAGCACAACTCTTCTTT. Protein: CACDTVGGDALTAQLFF.

In its sample, this clone is medium-sized. The sample contains more than one DNA sequence encoding this CDR3. The chain recombines TRDV2 with TRDJ3, with 8 nucleotides matching TRDD3. V was clipped by 3 bases and J by 0 bases; unmatched bases: 12. The germline V gene has CDR1 GEAIGNYY and CDR2 EKD. This CDR3 spans 20 amino acids. The DNA of the CDR3 is TGTGCCTGTGACTCGGTACTGTGGGATACGCGCTCCTGGGACACCCGACAGATGTTTTTC. Amino acid sequence: CACDSVLWDTRSWDTRQMFF.

This clone was seen a few times. Since a far larger clone is one base different, this is likely a read error. This sample also contains other DNA sequences that code for the same CDR3. The chain carries TRDV2 and TRDJ2; TRDD3 aligns across 9 bases. Germline V gives CDR1 GEAIGNYY, CDR2 EKD. The CDR3 has 16 residues. The CDR3 loop reads CACDVLGEALTAQLFF. The CDR3 nucleotides are TGTGCCTGTGACGTACTGGGGGAAGCTTTGACTGCACAACTCTTCTTT.

With regard to this clone: The protein that TCRdb holds for this DNA derives from a much larger clone and differs from the translated DNA at residue 10, which likely indicates a read error; the protein shown here is translated from the DNA. J is TRDJ3 and V is TRDV2, with TRDD3 matching 10 bases. Germline assignment: CDR1 GEAIGNYY and CDR2 EKD. There are 18 residues in the CDR3. Losses at the gene ends were 1 base for V and 2 bases for J; bases not matched to a gene: 4. CDR3: CACDTGGYRPWDTRQMFF. DNA of the CDR3: TGTGCCTGTGACACTGGGGGATACCGCCCCTGGGACACCCGACAGATGTTTTTC.

This clone was seen a few times. V gene TRDV2 combines with J gene TRDJ2; 11 bases align to TRDD3. J was trimmed by 2 bases and V by 0 bases; bases with no gene match: 7. CDR3 length equals 18 residues. Germline V CDR1 and CDR2: GEAIGNYY, EKD. The CDR3 region is CACDTVLGDKSLTAQLFF. In DNA, the CDR3 is TGTGCCTGTGACACCGTACTGGGGGATAAATCATTGACAGCACAACTCTTCTTT.

V gene TRDV2 combines with J gene TRDJ3; TRDD3 aligns across 7 bases. Germline V gene sequence: CDR1 GEAIGNYY, CDR2 EKD. J lost 0 bases, V lost 0 bases, and 10 bases had no gene match. This CDR3 region has 20 residues. The CDR3 nucleotides read TGTGCCTGTGACACCACCGGGGGATTCCCTCTCTCCTGGGACACCCGACAGATGTTTTTC. This gives the protein CACDTTGGFPLSWDTRQMFF.

Only one count was recorded for this clone. With a much larger clone just one base away, this may be a read error. This rearrangement joins TRDV2 to TRDJ3, with 11 nucleotides matching TRDD3. Germline CDR1 reads GEAIGNYY; CDR2 reads EKD. This CDR3 spans 20 amino acids. CDR3 residues: CARDTPGTGGYSWDTRQMFF. CDR3 sequence (DNA): TGTGCCCGTGACACCCCAGGTACTGGGGGATACTCCTGGGACACCCGACAGATGTTTTTC.

This clone rates as medium-sized. Other DNA sequences from this sample encode an identical CDR3 as well. The V gene is TRDV2, the J gene TRDJ3, with 8 positions matching TRDD3. The germline V gene encodes CDR1 GEAIGNYY and CDR2 EKD. Trimming took 0 bases from V and 0 from J; bases not matched to a gene: 6. This CDR3 has 19 residues. CDR3 amino acids: CACDTVLGVSSWDTRQMFF. The CDR3 DNA reads as TGTGCCTGTGACACCGTACTGGGGGTGAGCTCCTGGGACACCCGACAGATGTTTTTC.

In this sample, this clone turned up a few times. The chain couples TRDV1 to TRDJ1; tentatively, D is TRDD2 (5 bases). The CDR3 consists of 19 residues. The germline gives CDR1 TSWWSYY, CDR2 QGS. The ends were cut back, 0 bases at V and 0 bases at J, with 20 bases in the middle. The CDR3 sequence is CALGELSGFREYYTDKLIF. In DNA, the CDR3 is TGTGCTCTTGGGGAACTAAGCGGCTTCCGAGAGTACTACACCGATAAACTCATCTTT.

Regarding this clone: A much larger clone lies a single base off, so this may be a read error. This chain links TRDV2 with TRDJ3; 7 nucleotides agree with TRDD3. Germline assignment: CDR1 GEAIGNYY and CDR2 EKD. The CDR3 covers 20 residues. Trimming at V came to 0 bases and at J to 0 bases, leaving 10 bases not matched to a gene. The CDR3 DNA follows: TGTGCCTGTGACACCGTGGTGGAGGATACGAGCTCCTGGGACACCCGACAGATGTTTTTC. This sequence encodes CACDTVVEDTSSWDTRQMFF.

V usage is TRDV2 and J usage is TRDJ1; D perhaps matches TRDD3 (6 bases). The CDR3 has 14 amino acids. Per the germline V gene, CDR1 is GEAIGNYY and CDR2 is EKD. Between the trimmed V and J ends, which lost 1 base and 0 bases, there was a span of 8 bases. CDR3 sequence: CACDTLGNTDKLIF. For the CDR3, the DNA is TGTGCCTGTGACACTCTGGGGAACACCGATAAACTCATCTTT.

Worth noting for this clone: A much larger clonotype is one base distant, so this may be a read error. Other nucleotide sequences from this sample produce the same CDR3. This chain links TRDV2 with TRDJ1, with 10 bases matching TRDD3. V lost 2 bases to trimming and J lost 8 bases; unmatched junction nucleotides: 7. CDR3 length: 14 residues. Germline V gene lookup returns CDR1 GEAIGNYY and CDR2 EKD. The CDR3 sequence: CACDILGDQNKLIF. The CDR3 nucleotides read TGTGCCTGTGACATACTGGGGGATCAGAACAAACTCATCTTT.

The rearrangement links TRAV29/DV5 to TRDJ1, with D possibly being TRDD2 (7 bases). This CDR3 is built from 17 residues. The V and J ends lost 0 bases and 0 bases respectively, with 18 bases between them. The germline V gene has CDR1 NSMFDY and CDR2 ISSIKDK. Here the CDR3 DNA reads TGTGCAGCAAGCGGAGGCCTTCCTGGGGTGTACACCGATAAACTCATCTTT. Its translation: CAASGGLPGVYTDKLIF.

In regard to this clone: Distinct nucleotide sequences in the sample also encode this CDR3. The V call is TRDV2, the J call TRDJ3; the D is unclear. Trimming removed 0 bases at V and 0 bases at J, with 11 bases between. The CDR3 is 18 amino acids. CDR1 GEAIGNYY and CDR2 EKD come from the germline V gene. CDR3 in amino acids: CACDTGGSGSWDTRQMFF. The DNA of the CDR3 is TGTGCCTGTGACACCGGAGGATCCGGCTCCTGGGACACCCGACAGATGTTTTTC.

The chain employs TRDV2 and TRDJ3, with 11 bases aligning to TRDD3. CDR1 and CDR2 (germline): GEAIGNYY, EKD. The CDR3 loop spans 17 amino acids. V trimming: 2 bases; J trimming: 5 bases; junction bases outside the gene matches: 4. The CDR3 DNA is TGTGCCTGTGACATACTGGGGGATAACCGGGACACCCGACAGATGTTTTTC. Translating it yields CACDILGDNRDTRQMFF.

Remarks on this clone: The junction does not match germline at one end; this may be a read error. The same CDR3 can be traced to other DNA sequences in this sample. The chain combines TRDV2 with TRDJ3; TRDD3 matches 13 bases. The germline V gene encodes CDR1 GEAIGNYY and CDR2 EKD. The CDR3 length is 21 residues. The CDR3 DNA reads TGTGCCTGCGACACTTTGACTGGGGGATACGGAAGCTCCTGGGACACCCGACAGATGTTTTTC. Protein product: CACDTLTGGYGSSWDTRQMFF.

Details on this clone: This may be a read error: a much more frequent sequence differs by one nucleotide. The V and J genes are TRDV2 and TRDJ3; 7 bases match TRDD3. The germline CDR1 and CDR2 sequences are GEAIGNYY and EKD. The CDR3 is 18 amino acids. The CDR3 loop reads CACGTWGPSSWDTRQMFF. The CDR3 bases are TGTGCCTGTGGCACCTGGGGGCCCAGCTCCTGGGACACCCGACAGATGTTTTTC.

This clone was detected only a few times. The chain combines TRDV2 with TRDJ2; TRDD3 matches at 12 bases. CDR3 length: 18 amino acids. CDR1 is GEAIGNYY and CDR2 is EKD in the germline V gene. After removal of 3 bases from V and 2 bases from J, the junction contained 9 bases not matched to a gene. The CDR3 DNA follows: TGTGCCTGTGACCAACTGGGGGATACCGCGCTCTTGACAGCACAACTCTTCTTT. Protein: CACDQLGDTALLTAQLFF.

This clone has ten or more counts. Just one base apart from a much larger clone, this may be a read error. The chain carries TRDV2 and TRDJ3; 9 nucleotides agree with TRDD3. Germline CDR1 is GEAIGNYY and CDR2 is EKD. V shed 2 bases and J 0 bases; nucleotides not matched to a gene: 4. This CDR3 has 18 residues. The CDR3 loop is CACDIGGYSSWDTRQMFF. DNA for the CDR3: TGTGCCTGTGACATCGGGGGATACAGCTCCTGGGACACCCGACAGATGTTTTTC.

V usage is TRDV2 and J usage is TRDJ3; D not certain. The CDR3 is made up of 16 amino acids. V was trimmed by 0 bases and J by 3 bases, leaving 8 bases between them. CDR1 and CDR2 from the germline V gene are GEAIGNYY and EKD. The CDR3 loop reads CACDTVLRWDTRQMFF. The CDR3 bases are TGTGCCTGTGACACCGTTTTACGCTGGGACACCCGACAGATGTTTTTC.

This clone was found many times. CDR3: CACDILGDKRDTRQMFF. The DNA of the CDR3 is TGTGCCTGTGACATCCTGGGGGATAAGAGGGACACCCGACAGATGTTTTTC. J is TRDJ3 and V is TRDV2; 10 bases map to TRDD3. V lost 2 bases and J lost 5; bases outside the gene matches: 5. This CDR3 has 17 residues. The V gene's germline CDR1 is GEAIGNYY and CDR2 EKD.

V usage is TRDV2 and J usage is TRDJ3; 9 bases fit TRDD3. Germline V lookup: CDR1 GEAIGNYY, CDR2 EKD. Trimming cost V 3 bases and J 0 bases; bases outside gene matches: 8. The CDR3 is 19 amino acids. CDR3 bases: TGTGCCTGTGACGCCTGGGGGATGAAGAGCTCCTGGGACACCCGACAGATGTTTTTC. Its protein product is CACDAWGMKSSWDTRQMFF.

This clone was recorded a few times. This DNA's translation differs at residue 15 from TCRdb's protein, which comes from a much larger clone; a read error is likely, and the protein shown is translated from the DNA. V and J are TRDV2 and TRDJ2; TRDD3 matches at 8 bases. Per the germline V gene, CDR1 is GEAIGNYY and CDR2 is EKD. The CDR3 runs 17 residues. The chain's CDR3 is CACDVLGASALTAQPFF. In DNA form, the CDR3 reads TGTGCCTGTGACGTACTGGGGGCTTCGGCTTTGACAGCACAACCCTTCTTT.

Points on this clone: Other DNA sequences in this sample translate to the same CDR3. The rearrangement links TRDV2 to TRDJ3; D gene unclear. Germline CDR1 GEAIGNYY, CDR2 EKD. With 4 bases removed from V and 1 base from J, the gap between germline ends came to 16 bases. The CDR3 extends over 18 amino acids. The CDR3 DNA follows: TGTGCCTGTGAGGGTGTTACGCAGGGTTCCTGGGACACCCGACAGATGTTTTTC. Protein sequence: CACEGVTQGSWDTRQMFF.

The chain couples TRDV2 to TRDJ3, with TRDD3 matching over 8 bases. Trimming cost V 1 base and J 2 bases; bases outside gene matches: 6. The germline V gene has CDR1 GEAIGNYY and CDR2 EKD. CDR3 length: 18 amino acids. CDR3 sequence: CACDTALGAPWDTRQMFF. The DNA of the CDR3 is TGTGCCTGTGACACTGCACTGGGGGCCCCCTGGGACACCCGACAGATGTTTTTC.

Of note for this clone: In the same sample, other DNA sequences code for this CDR3. This sequence joins TRDV2 and TRDJ2, with unresolved D. The CDR3 extends over 15 amino acids. From germline, CDR1 is GEAIGNYY and CDR2 EKD. V was cut by 2 bases and J by 4 bases, with 13 bases left in between. The CDR3 DNA is TGTGCCTGTGACATCATTGAAAGGGGGACAGCACAACTCTTCTTT. It yields the protein CACDIIERGTAQLFF.

This clone turned up a few times. The same CDR3 can be traced to other DNA sequences in this sample. This chain joins TRDV2 and TRDJ3, with 8 nucleotides matching TRDD3. The germline V gene has CDR1 GEAIGNYY and CDR2 EKD. Trimming cost V 2 bases and J 0 bases; bases outside gene matches: 5. The CDR3 loop spans 18 amino acids. CDR3 DNA: TGTGCCTGTGACAAGCTGGGGGAGAGCTCCTGGGACACCCGACAGATGTTTTTC. Amino acids: CACDKLGESSWDTRQMFF.

The chain links TRDV2 to TRDJ3, with no clear D. There are 16 residues in the CDR3. V was shortened by 3 bases and J by 11 bases, with 19 bases between the two germline ends. Germline CDR1 and CDR2: GEAIGNYY and EKD. The CDR3 region has the DNA TGTGCCTGTGACGACCTTACGTCGGAGGAGCCCCGACAGATGTTTTTC. This encodes CACDDLTSEEPRQMFF.